This entry lists 31 T cell receptor beta chains sequenced from one sample in a study of T cells in women clearing cervical HPV infection (dated by TCRdb to the late 2010s). Libraries were made using the immunoSEQ multiplex PCR assay. TCRdb stores this immuneACCESS table with in-frame sequences only. Part of the clones is absent; in the studies checked, under half of the shortfall reflects unresolved V genes, and no reason is known for the rest. For this sample, the table gives under 50,000 clones. The ten largest account for approximately 0.98% of the sample. Source material: blood buffy coat. The receptor set was obtained from a woman between 18 and 69 years old with a cervical HPV16 infection that either progressed to CIN3+ or cleared (not recorded which).

Concerning this clone: With the read ending 3 residues before the CDR3 end, the germline J gene is used to fill in that end. The chain is built from TRBV9 and TRBJ1-1; D remains unclear. The CDR3 totals 15 residues. Trimming removed 3 bases at V and 2 bases at J, with 14 bases between. Germline values: CDR1 SGDLS, CDR2 YYNGEE. Partial CDR3 DNA: TGTGCCAGCAGCGACCTACTGAAACTTAACACTGAA. Protein: CASSDLLKLNTE. The full CDR3 sequence reads CASSDLLKLNTEAFF.

Comments on this clone: Read coverage stops 3 residues before the CDR3 terminus; the germline J gene supplies the remainder. The rearrangement uses TRBV7-9 and TRBJ1-2; TRBD1 agrees at 8 bases. Looked up from germline, CDR1 is SEHNR and CDR2 is FQNEAQ (reference sequence). This CDR3 has 15 amino acids. The CDR3 sequence: CASSFRQGPSDTYTF. CDR3 bases read: TGTGCCAGCAGCTTTCGACAGGGGCCCTCAGATACC. Full variable domain (rest looked up from reference TRBV7-9 and TRBJ1-2): DTGVSQNPRHKITKRGQNVTFRCDPISEHNRLYWYRQTLGQGPEFLTYFQNEAQLEKSRLLSDRFSAERPKGSFSTLEIQRTEQGDSAMYLCASSFRQGPSDTYTFGSGTRLTVV.

As for this clone: Read coverage stops 3 residues before the CDR3 terminus; the germline J gene supplies the remainder. The genes are TRBV5-1 and TRBJ2-7, with D unresolved. V was shortened by 2 bases and J by 0 bases, with 15 bases between the two germline ends. CDR1 SGHRS and CDR2 YFSETQ come from the germline V gene. The CDR3 consists of 16 residues. The sequenced part of the CDR3 DNA is TGCGCCAGCAGCTTATTCCTTCAGAGAAGCTCCTACGAG. This translates into CASSLFLQRSSYE. In full, the CDR3 is CASSLFLQRSSYEQYF.

For this clone: The read gets to within 3 residues of the CDR3 end, and the germline J gene fills in the rest. V gene TRBV5-6 combines with J gene TRBJ2-3; TRBD1 might be the D (5 bases). V shed 0 bases and J shed 8 bases, with 7 bases lying between them. The CDR3 has 12 amino acids. Germline values: CDR1 SGHDT, CDR2 YYEEEE. The sequenced part of the CDR3 DNA is TGTGCCAGCAGCTTGGGGGGCGGTACG. It is translated as CASSLGGGT. The entire CDR3 sequence reads CASSLGGGTQYF.

As concerns this clone: The read finishes 3 residues shy of the CDR3 end, and the germline J gene is used to complete it. The rearrangement links TRBV7-6 to TRBJ2-2; 7 nucleotides match TRBD1. Germline V CDR1 and CDR2: SGHVS, FNYEAQ. This CDR3 region has 13 residues. The DNA read from the CDR3 is TGTGCCAGCAGCTTAGCGAGGGACAGCCAG. It translates to CASSLARDSQ. The CDR3, in full, reads CASSLARDSQLFF. The full variable domain, in which reference TRBV7-6 and TRBJ2-2 provide the parts outside the CDR3, is GAGVSQSPRYKVTKRGQDVALRCDPISGHVSLYWYRQALGQGPEFLTYFNYEAQQDKSGLPNDRFSAERPEGSISTLTIQRTEQRDSAMYRCASSLARDSQLFFGEGSRLTVL.

With respect to this clone: The CDR3 is cut off 3 residues early in the read; its end comes from the germline J gene. The chain joins TRBV6-4 to TRBJ2-1; 7 positions agree with TRBD1. The CDR3 sequence is 14 residues long. V dropped 5 bases and J dropped 2; count of bases not matched to a gene: 3. The germline V gene has CDR1 MRHNA and CDR2 SNTAGT. Here the CDR3 reads CASSPGTAYNEQFF. CDR3 bases read: TGTGCCAGCAGTCCCGGGACAGCCTACAATGAG.

The CDR3 is CASRRTGGAGNTEAFF. CDR3 DNA (partial): TGTGCCAGTAGGAGGACAGGGGGCGCGGGGAACACTGAA. The V and J genes are TRBV19 and TRBJ1-1; the match to TRBD1 covers 11 bases. The read finishes 3 residues shy of the CDR3 end, and the germline J gene is used to complete it. This CDR3 spans 16 amino acids. The J segment lost 1 base and the V segment lost 6 bases, leaving 7 bases of the junction unmatched. Per germline, CDR1 LNHDA and CDR2 SQIVND (reference sequence). The whole variable domain, remainder taken from reference TRBV19 and TRBJ1-1, is DGGITQSPKYLFRKEGQNVTLSCEQNLNHDAMYWYRQDPGQGLRLIYYSQIVNDFQKGDIAEGYSVSREKKESFPLTVTSAQKNPTAFYLCASRRTGGAGNTEAFFGQGTRLTVV.

On this clone itself: The read comes to an end 3 residues before the CDR3 does, leaving the germline J gene to fill in the end. The chain carries TRBV7-9 and TRBJ2-1; 8 bases align to TRBD1. The CDR3 covers 15 residues. Germline values: CDR1 SEHNR, CDR2 FQNEAQ (reference sequence). Trimming cost V 3 bases and J 4 bases; bases outside gene matches: 5. Incomplete CDR3 DNA: TGTGCCAGCAGCTTGTCGCAGGGGGCGTACAATGAG. Protein: CASSLSQGAYNE. The whole CDR3 reads CASSLSQGAYNEQFF.

Comments on this clone: The read stops 3 residues short of the end of the CDR3; the missing end is completed from the germline J gene. The chain combines TRBV19 with TRBJ1-5; D possibly corresponds to TRBD1 (5 bases). The germline V gene has CDR1 LNHDA and CDR2 SQIVND (reference sequence). This CDR3 is built from 15 residues. V was trimmed by 3 bases and J by 4 bases, leaving 13 bases between them. CDR3 sequence reads: CASSITPGTNQPQHF. CDR3 DNA (partial): TGTGCCAGTAGTATTACTCCAGGGACTAATCAGCCC.

Comments on this clone: Read data end 3 residues before the CDR3 end; the end is taken from the germline J gene. The chain has TRBV19 and TRBJ1-1; D is perhaps TRBD1 (5 bases). This CDR3 is 15 amino acids long. CDR1 LNHDA and CDR2 SQIVND come from the germline V gene (reference sequence). V was cut by 5 bases and J by 5 bases, with 18 bases left in between. Here the CDR3 reads CASSPEGRERTEAFF. The DNA read from the CDR3 is TGTGCCAGTAGTCCTGAGGGGAGAGAAAGAACTGAA.

Of note for this clone: The read falls 3 residues short of the CDR3 end, and the missing part is taken from the germline J gene. The V call is TRBV28, the J call TRBJ1-1, with D perhaps matching TRBD1 (6 bases). The V end lost 5 bases, the J end lost 1 base, and 17 bases lay between the germline ends. Germline CDR1 reads MDHEN; CDR2 reads SYDVKM. The CDR3 length is 16 residues. The part of the CDR3 DNA that was read is TGTGCCAGCAGTAGAAGGGGGACAAATAAGAACACTGAA. As protein: CASSRRGTNKNTE. The full-length CDR3 reads as CASSRRGTNKNTEAFF.

About this clone: Coverage ceases 3 residues before the CDR3 finishes, and the germline J gene fills in the end. The gene calls are TRBV5-1 and TRBJ1-4; 8 positions match TRBD1. Germline V lookup: CDR1 SGHRS, CDR2 YFSETQ. The V gene end was trimmed by 4 bases and the J gene end by 1 base; junction bases not matched to a gene: 3. CDR3 length equals 15 residues. The CDR3 DNA, read in part, is TGCGCCAGCAGCGGTACAGGGGGAACTAATGAAAAA. Residues: CASSGTGGTNEK. From start to end, the CDR3 is CASSGTGGTNEKLFF.

Concerning this clone: The missing CDR3 end, 3 residues past where the read stops, is filled in from the germline J gene. This chain links TRBV5-4 with TRBJ2-1, with 9 bases fitting TRBD2. This CDR3 spans 15 amino acids. V lost 0 bases and J lost 4; bases outside the gene matches: 2. Looked up from germline, CDR1 is SGHNT and CDR2 is YYREEE (reference sequence). CDR3 residues: CASSLGLAGYNEQFF. The DNA read from the CDR3 is TGTGCCAGCAGCTTGGGTCTAGCGGGGTACAATGAG.

Note on this clone: The read ends 3 residues before the CDR3 terminus; that terminus is restored from the germline J gene. The genes are TRBV11-3 and TRBJ1-1; D is uncertain. This CDR3 is 13 amino acids long. Per germline, CDR1 SGHNT and CDR2 YENEEA. The V gene lost 5 bases and the J gene lost 7 bases, with 14 bases spanning the gap. The DNA read from the CDR3 is TGTGCCAGCAGCCCGCGGGCAGACGGTGAA. Its translation is CASSPRADGE. The full CDR3 protein reads CASSPRADGEAFF.

About this clone: Read sequence stops 3 residues before the CDR3 end, and the germline J gene provides the missing end. The rearrangement links TRBV13 to TRBJ2-2; 12 bases map to TRBD2. The CDR3 consists of 16 residues. Germline V gives CDR1 PRHDT, CDR2 FYEKMQ (reference sequence). After removal of 4 bases from V and 5 bases from J, the junction contained 5 bases not matched to a gene. The covered CDR3 bases are TGTGCCAGCAGCTCTCGACTAGCGGGAGTAACCGGGGAG. This translates into CASSSRLAGVTGE. The whole CDR3 reads CASSSRLAGVTGELFF. Supplemented by reference TRBV13 and TRBJ2-2, the full variable domain reads AAGVIQSPRHLIKEKRETATLKCYPIPRHDTVYWYQQGPGQDPQFLISFYEKMQSDKGSIPDRFSAQQFSDYHSELNMSSLELGDSALYFCASSSRLAGVTGELFFGEGSRLTVL.

The CDR3 protein is CSVVVAKTQYF. The CDR3 bases that were read are TGCAGCGTAGTTGTAGCCAAGACG. The chain carries TRBV29-1 and TRBJ2-3; D uncertain. The read gets to within 3 residues of the CDR3 end, and the germline J gene fills in the rest. Germline loops: CDR1 SQVTM, CDR2 ANQGSEA. This CDR3 contains 11 residues.

About this clone itself: The read gets to within 3 residues of the CDR3 end, and the germline J gene fills in the rest. The chain is built from TRBV2 and TRBJ1-1; D ambiguous. The CDR3 runs 14 residues. The V gene's germline CDR1 is SNHLY and CDR2 FYNNEI. The V end was cut by 8 bases, the J end by 2 bases, with 15 bases between. CDR3: CASRQRGQNTEAFF. CDR3 bases read: TGTGCCAGCCGCCAACGAGGGCAAAACACTGAA.

With respect to this clone: The sequenced fragment ends 3 residues before the CDR3 boundary, so the rest is inferred from the germline J gene. The chain recombines TRBV5-1 with TRBJ1-2, with a tentative D call TRBD1 (5 bases). The CDR3 totals 17 residues. The germline CDR1 and CDR2 sequences are SGHRS and YFSETQ. CDR3 DNA, as far as it was read: TGCGCCAGCAGCCCCCGGATGAGGGGCTACTCCTACAATGAC. Translation: CASSPRMRGYSYND. In full, the CDR3 reads CASSPRMRGYSYNDYTF.

On this clone itself: Sequencing ends 3 residues short of the CDR3 end; the germline J gene provides the rest. The chain uses TRBV6-1 and TRBJ1-1; D ambiguous. V lost 2 bases and J lost 3, with 13 bases in between. Germline V lookup: CDR1 MNHNS, CDR2 SASEGT. The CDR3 has 15 amino acids. CDR3 sequence: CASSEKPIRDTEAFF. The CDR3 DNA, read in part, is TGTGCCAGCAGTGAAAAGCCTATCCGGGACACTGAA.

In the case of this clone: The sequenced fragment ends 3 residues before the CDR3 boundary, so the rest is inferred from the germline J gene. The V call is TRBV18, the J call TRBJ1-2; weak D call: TRBD1 (6 bases). Germline V gene data show CDR1 as KGHSH and CDR2 as LQKENI. Trimming pared 5 bases from V and 3 bases from J, leaving 16 bases between. This CDR3 has 15 amino acids. The sequenced part of the CDR3 DNA is TGTGCCAGCTCAACCGGCAGGGGAGGAGACTATGGC. Translated, it gives CASSTGRGGDYG. The CDR3 reads in full as CASSTGRGGDYGYTF.

Partial CDR3 DNA: TGTGCCAGCAGTTCCCACACCACAGATACG. Amino acids: CASSSHTTDT. The whole CDR3 protein reads CASSSHTTDTQYF. The chain joins TRBV28 to TRBJ2-3, with D uncertain. Read sequence stops 3 residues before the CDR3 end, and the germline J gene provides the missing end. Germline loops: CDR1 MDHEN, CDR2 SYDVKM. The CDR3 runs to 13 residues. V gave up 4 bases and J gave up 2 bases, with 7 bases separating them.

The covered CDR3 bases are TGTGCCAGCAGCTTAAGGGGGGCTAGCGGCGAGACG. Translating it yields CASSLRGASGET. The whole CDR3 is CASSLRGASGETQYF. The rearrangement uses TRBV11-2 and TRBJ2-3; D might be TRBD2 (7 bases). The read ends 3 residues shy of where the CDR3 ends; the end is completed using the germline J gene. This CDR3 region has 15 residues. In germline, CDR1 is SGHAT, CDR2 FQNNGV. The variable domain in full, with the rest retrieved from reference TRBV11-2 and TRBJ2-3, is EAGVAQSPRYKIIEKRQSVAFWCNPISGHATLYWYQQILGQGPKLLIQFQNNGVVDDSQLPKDRFSAERLKGVDSTLKIQPAKLEDSAVYLCASSLRGASGETQYFGPGTRLTVL.

To note about this clone: Sequencing ends 3 residues short of the CDR3 end; the germline J gene provides the rest. The chain carries TRBV11-2 and TRBJ2-3; TRBD1 is a possible D gene (6 bases). The ends were cut back, 8 bases at V and 2 bases at J, with 11 bases in the middle. The germline CDR1 and CDR2 sequences are SGHAT and FQNNGV. The CDR3 runs to 13 residues. Incomplete CDR3 DNA: TGTGCCAGCTTTGGGGGCTACACAGATACG. Translated, it gives CASFGGYTDT. The CDR3, in full, reads CASFGGYTDTQYF.

To note about this clone: The CDR3 is cut off 3 residues early in the read; its end comes from the germline J gene. The chain joins TRBV19 to TRBJ1-6; 7 nucleotides match TRBD1. CDR3 length: 14 residues. Trimming removed 5 bases from V and 8 bases from J; junction bases left unmatched: 6. Germline values: CDR1 LNHDA, CDR2 SQIVND (reference sequence). The CDR3 sequence: CASSYITGDSPLHF. CDR3 bases read: TGTGCCAGTAGTTATATAACAGGGGATTCACCC.

With regard to this clone: The CDR3 end falls 3 residues outside the read, so it is completed with the germline J gene. V usage is TRBV5-4 and J usage is TRBJ2-3; D possibly corresponds to TRBD2 (6 bases). This CDR3 is built from 15 residues. CDR1 and CDR2 (germline): SGHNT, YYREEE (reference sequence). CDR3 DNA (partial): TGTGCCAGCAGCGAGGATTCAGGGCTCCGGGAGACG. This encodes CASSEDSGLRET. From start to end, the CDR3 is CASSEDSGLRETQYF.

This CDR3 reads CAWSVTSGGLSETQYF. The covered CDR3 bases are TGTGCCTGGAGTGTCACTAGCGGGGGACTATCGGAGACG. The J gene is TRBJ2-3, the V gene TRBV30; 11 positions match TRBD2. The missing CDR3 end, 3 residues past where the read stops, is filled in from the germline J gene. The CDR3 runs 16 residues. Germline V lookup: CDR1 GTSNPN, CDR2 SVGIG (reference sequence).

As concerns this clone: The CDR3 end lies 3 residues beyond the end of the read and is filled in from the germline J gene. The chain couples TRBV2 to TRBJ2-5, with 10 positions matching TRBD1. V lost 6 bases, J lost 5 bases, and 3 bases stayed unmatched. The CDR3 has 13 amino acids. The V gene's germline CDR1 is SNHLY and CDR2 FYNNEI. The CDR3 bases that were read are TGTGCCAGCAGGGGGACAGGGGCCGAGACC. It yields the protein CASRGTGAET. The CDR3 as a whole reads CASRGTGAETQYF.

Concerning this clone: The CDR3 end lies 3 residues beyond the end of the read and is filled in from the germline J gene. The rearrangement joins TRBV20-1 to TRBJ2-2; maybe TRBD2 (7 bases). CDR1 DFQATT and CDR2 SNEGSKA come from the germline V gene (reference sequence). CDR3 length: 14 residues. The part of the CDR3 DNA that was read is TGCAGTGCCGAACGCGGGGGCGCGGGTTCACCG. The encoded protein is CSAERGGAGSP. The CDR3 as a whole reads CSAERGGAGSPLFF.

A word on this clone: The read stops 3 residues short of the end of the CDR3; the missing end is completed from the germline J gene. The genes are TRBV10-1 and TRBJ1-6, with 9 positions matching TRBD1. Looked up from germline, CDR1 is WNHNN and CDR2 is SYGVQD (reference sequence). The V and J ends lost 5 bases and 7 bases, in that order; junction bases with no gene match: 6. The CDR3 covers 15 residues. This CDR3 is CASSLDRGGNSPLHF. CDR3 DNA (partial): TGCGCCAGCAGTTTGGACAGGGGTGGAAATTCACCC.

As regards this clone: The CDR3 goes on 3 residues after the read ends, and that part is filled in from the germline J gene. The J gene is TRBJ2-1, the V gene TRBV11-2; the D is unclear. The CDR3 contains 15 residues. The V end was cut by 1 base, the J end by 3 bases, with 10 bases between. Germline lookup yields CDR1 SGHAT and CDR2 FQNNGV. The CDR3 bases that were read are TGTGCCAGCAGCTTAGTGCTAGTTAACTACAATGAG. Translation gives CASSLVLVNYNE. Given in full, the CDR3 is CASSLVLVNYNEQFF.

As to this clone: The DNA ends 3 residues before the CDR3 does, and the rest of the CDR3 is filled in from the germline J gene. This chain links TRBV19 with TRBJ1-2, with a possible D match to TRBD1 (6 bases). This CDR3 is built from 13 residues. From germline, CDR1 is LNHDA and CDR2 SQIVND (reference sequence). The V gene lost 7 bases and the J gene lost 6 bases, with 15 bases spanning the gap. The part of the CDR3 DNA that was read is TGTGCCAGTACCCCCACAGGGAATGATGGC. This codes for CASTPTGNDG. In full, the CDR3 is CASTPTGNDGYTF.